The 28 T cell receptor beta chains presented below share a single source sample, sequenced in a study of T cells in Graves' hyperthyroidism and ophthalmopathy (dated by TCRdb to about 2019). The library was produced with multiplex PCR. Sequencing used an Illumina HiSeq 2000. Amplification of TCR beta CDR3 regions was carried out from RNA transcripts. A first-round RT-PCR of the TCR CDR3 used the HTBI primer set with the Qiagen OneStep RT-PCR kit. TCRdb itself trimmed the public reads at Q25 with fastp, ran MiXCR and retained productive beta chains. Here each entry gathers all rows of one CDR3 protein and keeps the most common genes and DNA. The sample table holds under 350,000 distinct CDR3 sequences, of which 21% were seen once. The ten biggest clones cover less than 65% of the sample. Sequences were obtained from blood. The receptors here all came from a woman aged 45-65 years with Graves' hyperthyroidism.

The chain recombines TRBV28 with TRBJ2-7, with 11 bases aligning to TRBD1. V trimming: 6 bases; J trimming: 5 bases; junction bases outside the gene matches: 6. There are 14 residues in the CDR3. CDR1 and CDR2 from the germline V gene are MDHEN and SYDVKM. The CDR3 spells CASSWTGGGDEQYF. In DNA, the CDR3 is TGTGCCAGCAGCTGGACAGGGGGCGGGGACGAGCAGTACTTC. The entire variable domain, with the rest obtained from reference TRBV28 and TRBJ2-7, is as follows: DVKVTQSSRYLVKRTGEKVFLECVQDMDHENMFWYRQDPGLGLRLIYFSYDVKMKEKGDIPEGYSVSREKKERFSLILESASTNQTSMYLCASSWTGGGDEQYFGPGTRLTVT.

The rearrangement links TRBV20-1 to TRBJ2-2; D may be TRBD2 (6 bases). Germline CDR1 is DFQATT and CDR2 is SNEGSKA (reference sequence). V was clipped by 5 bases and J by 3 bases, with 13 bases between them. This CDR3 has 14 residues. DNA of the CDR3: TGCAGTGCTGCGGCGGGACTTCACACCGGGGAGCTGTTTTTT. This encodes CSAAAGLHTGELFF.

The gene calls are TRBV24-1 and TRBJ2-1; D is perhaps TRBD1 (6 bases). Deletions cut 7 bases from V and 8 bases from J, with 20 bases between. This CDR3 is 15 amino acids long. Germline V gene sequence: CDR1 KGHDR, CDR2 SFDVKD. This CDR3 reads CATSKHPQGRDEQFF. DNA of the CDR3: TGTGCCACCAGCAAGCACCCACAGGGTCGGGATGAGCAGTTCTTC.

As concerns this clonotype: One base away lies a much larger clone, so this may be a sequencing read error. The genes are TRBV9 and TRBJ1-1, with 8 bases matching TRBD1. This CDR3 region has 16 residues. Germline-derived CDR1 and CDR2 are SGDLS and YYNGEE. The CDR3 protein is CASSAGTGYMNTKAFF. For the CDR3, the DNA is TGTGCCAGCAGCGCCGGGACAGGCTACATGAACACTAAAGCTTTCTTT.

V usage is TRBV20-1 and J usage is TRBJ2-1, with TRBD2 matching over 8 bases. CDR3 size: 15 residues. V trimming: 4 bases; J trimming: 6 bases; junction bases outside the gene matches: 11. Germline V gives CDR1 DFQATT, CDR2 SNEGSKA (reference sequence). In nucleotides, the CDR3 is TGCAGTGCTACCCCCGCAGCGGGAGAGGGCAATGAGCAGTTCTTC. This codes for CSATPAAGEGNEQFF.

Worth noting for this clonotype: Relative to the germline gene, one junction end is altered; a read error may explain this. This sequence joins TRBV20-1 and TRBJ2-1, with 7 bases identical to TRBD2. The CDR3 is 12 amino acids. In germline, CDR1 is DFQATT, CDR2 SNEGSKA (reference sequence). The CDR3 reads CSAGGRGNEQSF. The DNA for the CDR3 is TGCAGTGCTGGGGGGAGGGGCAATGAGCAGTCCTTC.

The genes are TRBV10-3 and TRBJ2-3, with a possible D match to TRBD2 (6 bases). Trimming removed 0 bases at V and 2 bases at J, with 18 bases between. CDR3 length equals 18 residues. Germline V gene data show CDR1 as ENHRY and CDR2 as SYGVKD. CDR3 bases: TGTGCCATCAGTGAGTCCCTCTTGGTAGCGGAGATCACAGATACGCAGTATTTT. Translation gives CAISESLLVAEITDTQYF.

This rearrangement joins TRBV18 to TRBJ2-7; 9 nucleotides line up with TRBD1. The trim removed 3 bases at V and 0 bases at J, leaving 6 bases unmatched. The CDR3 runs to 16 residues. Looked up from germline, CDR1 is KGHSH and CDR2 is LQKENI. The CDR3 coding sequence is TGTGCCAGCTCACCTCGACAGGGGGTGAGCTCCTACGAGCAGTACTTC. Amino acids: CASSPRQGVSSYEQYF.

Here the CDR3 reads CASSLLTGASEKLFF. The CDR3 DNA sequence: TGTGCCAGCAGCTTGCTAACAGGGGCGAGCGAAAAACTGTTTTTT. This chain connects TRBV5-8 to TRBJ1-4, with 7 bases fitting TRBD1. This CDR3 is built from 15 residues. Germline CDR1 is SGHTS and CDR2 is YDEGEE. V shed 1 base, J shed 8 bases, and the junction held 8 bases outside the gene matches.

In its sample, this clonotype was seen many times. This chain uses TRBV30 with TRBJ2-1; 13 positions agree with TRBD2. Germline-derived CDR1 and CDR2 are GTSNPN and SVGIG (reference sequence). The CDR3 is 18 residues long. V lost 0 bases, J lost 10 bases, and 15 bases stayed unmatched. CDR3 loop: CAWSVNPSTSGRMEEQFF. As DNA, the CDR3 is TGTGCCTGGAGTGTAAACCCCTCGACTAGCGGGAGGATGGAGGAGCAGTTCTTC.

This clonotype was detected ten times or more. The chain links TRBV10-1 to TRBJ1-1; no clear D. The CDR3 loop spans 13 amino acids. V lost 7 bases and J lost 3, with 12 bases in between. Germline V gene sequence: CDR1 WNHNN, CDR2 SYGVQD (reference sequence). CDR3 sequence: CASTKRMDTEAFF. The CDR3, as DNA: TGCGCCAGCACTAAGCGTATGGACACTGAAGCTTTCTTT.

This clonotype was counted at least ten times. The CDR3 loop reads CASSLKRHWNLNYEQYF. The DNA of the CDR3 is TGTGCCAGCAGTTTAAAGCGACATTGGAACTTAAACTACGAGCAGTACTTC. This chain uses TRBV28 with TRBJ2-7; D ambiguous. The CDR3 is 17 residues long. CDR1 is MDHEN, CDR2 SYDVKM, per germline. V shed 2 bases and J shed 3 bases, with 20 bases lying between them.

V is TRBV24-1 and J is TRBJ2-3, with a possible D match to TRBD2 (5 bases). Trimming removed 6 bases from V and 3 bases from J, with 15 bases in between. The CDR3 contains 15 residues. In germline, CDR1 is KGHDR, CDR2 SFDVKD. CDR3 residues: CATSLTGMGTDTQYF. The CDR3 region has the DNA TGTGCCACCAGTTTAACGGGAATGGGGACAGATACGCAGTATTTT.

In this sample, this clonotype turned up many times. V usage is TRBV3-1 and J usage is TRBJ1-2; D gene unclear. Looked up from germline, CDR1 is LGHDT and CDR2 is YNNKEL (reference sequence). Trimming took 0 bases from V and 4 from J, leaving 15 bases between them. The CDR3 is made up of 16 amino acids. The CDR3 nucleotides read TGTGCCAGCAGCCAAGAAGGGTCCCCGGTTGCCTATGGCTACACCTTC. As protein: CASSQEGSPVAYGYTF.

This clonotype was seen repeatedly, ten times or more. The chain employs TRBV3-1 and TRBJ1-1; D perhaps matches TRBD1 (5 bases). Between the trimmed V and J ends, which lost 6 bases and 10 bases, there was a span of 18 bases. The CDR3 sequence is 13 residues long. Germline lookup yields CDR1 LGHDT and CDR2 YNNKEL (reference sequence). For the CDR3, the DNA is TGTGCCAGCAGTTACCAGGGAGAACGGGGAGCTTTCTTT. This translates into CASSYQGERGAFF. Filled out from reference TRBV3-1 and TRBJ1-1, the complete variable domain reads DTAVSQTPKYLVTQMGNDKSIKCEQNLGHDTMYWYKQDSKKFLKIMFSYNNKELIINETVPNRFSPKSPDKAHLNLHINSLELGDSAVYFCASSYQGERGAFFGQGTRLTVV.

This clonotype was seen ten or more times. The chain joins TRBV6-1 to TRBJ2-1; weak D call: TRBD2 (6 bases). Germline V gene data show CDR1 as MNHNS and CDR2 as SASEGT. The CDR3 sequence is 16 residues long. V lost 5 bases and J 3 bases, leaving 17 bases between the germline ends. CDR3 nucleotides: TGTGCCAGCAGTTTAACGGGACTGAGTATCTACAATGAGCAGTTCTTC. This codes for CASSLTGLSIYNEQFF.

A remark on this clonotype: The junction does not match germline at one end; this may be a read error. The V and J genes are TRBV29-1 and TRBJ1-1; D remains unclear. Germline V gene lookup returns CDR1 SQVTM and CDR2 ANQGSEA. The CDR3 is made up of 10 amino acids. This CDR3 reads CGVGETEAFF. In nucleotides, the CDR3 is TGCGGCGTTGGAGAAACTGAAGCTTTCTTT.

This sequence joins TRBV12-3 or TRBV12-4 and TRBJ2-1; D gene uncertain. This CDR3 region has 12 residues. The V end lost 6 bases, the J end lost 8 bases, and 11 bases lay between the germline ends. DNA for the CDR3: TGTGCCAGCAGCTTCGGGTGGGATGAGCAGTTCTTC. Translated, it gives CASSFGWDEQFF.

This chain joins TRBV6-5 and TRBJ2-2, with 12 bases lining up with TRBD2. The CDR3 has 16 residues. Germline values: CDR1 MNHEY, CDR2 SVGAGI. Trimming removed 4 bases from V and 7 bases from J; junction bases left unmatched: 7. CDR3 amino acids: CASSSSSGRAGGELFF. CDR3 bases: TGTGCCAGCAGTTCTTCTAGCGGGAGGGCCGGCGGGGAGCTGTTTTTT.

Concerning this clonotype: The junction does not match germline at one end; this may be a read error. The V and J genes are TRBV7-2 and TRBJ2-7; no clear D gene. Germline V lookup: CDR1 SGHTA, CDR2 FQGNSA. This CDR3 region has 16 residues. The CDR3 here is CASSQVSGSRGYEQYF. The CDR3 DNA reads TGCGCCAGCAGCCAAGTTTCGGGTAGCCGTGGGTACGAGCAGTACTTC.

This clonotype appeared a few times. The chain joins TRBV6-4 to TRBJ1-2; the D gene is possibly TRBD1 (6 bases). V was trimmed by 4 bases and J by 4 bases, leaving 10 bases between them. The CDR3 totals 13 residues. Germline CDR1 is MRHNA and CDR2 is SNTAGT. This CDR3 reads CASSAGEGYGYTF. The CDR3 nucleotides are TGTGCCAGCAGTGCAGGGGAGGGCTATGGCTACACCTTC.

The chain links TRBV30 to TRBJ2-3; D might be TRBD2 (7 bases). The germline CDR1 and CDR2 sequences are GTSNPN and SVGIG (reference sequence). The germline V and J ends were trimmed by 2 bases and 2 bases, with 23 bases remaining between them. This CDR3 spans 18 amino acids. The CDR3 sequence is CAWSPQWGGAGNTDTQYF. Written as DNA, the CDR3 is TGTGCCTGGAGTCCCCAATGGGGGGGCGCGGGAAACACAGATACGCAGTATTTT.

This clonotype was counted ten times or more. The chain employs TRBV6-2 or TRBV6-3 and TRBJ1-1, with TRBD1 matching over 10 bases. The ends lost 6 bases at V and 0 bases at J; junction bases unmatched: 7. CDR3 size: 16 residues. From germline, CDR1 is MNHEY and CDR2 SVGEGT. CDR3 loop: CASRLRTGGLNTEAFF. The CDR3 DNA sequence: TGTGCCAGCAGGTTAAGGACAGGGGGTTTGAACACTGAAGCTTTCTTT.

Comment on this clonotype: A much larger clone is a single base away; this may be a read error. Since the CDR3 does not end with the conserved phenylalanine or tryptophan, this likely comes from a read error. The rearrangement links TRBV19 to TRBJ1-1; D perhaps matches TRBD1 (6 bases). CDR3 size: 14 residues. With 6 bases removed from V and 6 bases from J, the gap between germline ends came to 17 bases. Per germline, CDR1 LNHDA and CDR2 SQIVND (reference sequence). In DNA, the CDR3 is TGTGCCAGTAGACAGGGTCTTGGGGGCGCTGAAGCTTTCCTT. The encoded protein is CASRQGLGGAEAFL.

This clonotype came up a few times. V usage is TRBV15 and J usage is TRBJ2-1; D call uncertain. The CDR3 is made up of 15 amino acids. The germline CDR1 and CDR2 sequences are LNHNV and YYDKDF (reference sequence). Trimming shortened V by 0 bases and J by 9 bases, and 15 bases separated the two germline ends. The CDR3: CATSRESNSASEQFF. In DNA form, the CDR3 reads TGTGCCACCAGCAGAGAGTCTAACTCCGCGAGTGAGCAGTTCTTC.

This clonotype was seen only a few times. The V gene is TRBV6-1, the J gene TRBJ2-7; D is undetermined. Between the trimmed V and J ends, which lost 5 bases and 3 bases, there was a span of 14 bases. Germline assignment: CDR1 MNHNS and CDR2 SASEGT. The CDR3 is made up of 14 amino acids. The CDR3 DNA follows: TGTGCCAGCAGTACCCCGGGCGCTCGCTACGAGCAGTACTTC. Its translation is CASSTPGARYEQYF.

This clonotype was observed many times. V is TRBV6-6 and J is TRBJ2-7; TRBD2 matches at 16 bases. The CDR3 totals 19 residues. The germline V gene encodes CDR1 MNHNY and CDR2 SVGAGI (reference sequence). Unmatched junction bases numbered 12, after V lost 2 bases and J lost 5 bases. Written as DNA, the CDR3 is TGTGCCAGCAGTTACGGGGGACTAGCGGGAGGGCCTTATCCCCACGAGCAGTACTTC. Its translation: CASSYGGLAGGPYPHEQYF.

This clonotype occurred many times. The chain couples TRBV11-2 to TRBJ2-6; D gene uncertain. The germline V and J ends were trimmed by 4 bases and 5 bases, with 12 bases remaining between them. The CDR3 loop spans 15 amino acids. Germline CDR1 is SGHAT and CDR2 is FQNNGV. Written as DNA, the CDR3 is TGTGCCAGCAGCTGGAGTTTATTGAGGGCCAACGTCCTGACTTTC. Its translation is CASSWSLLRANVLTF.